This T cell receptor (beta chain) derives from a study of vaccination and CD4 T cells after COVID-19. Overall study context: Cellular stimulation was performed using overlapping spike peptides derived from SARS-CoV-2, HCoV-NL63, HCoV-OC43 and HCoV-229E. Findings and caveats of the study: The median number of SARS-CoV-2-reactive clonotypes increased from around 20 to 38, a change that did not reach significance. In convalescent patients, a median roughly 84% of post-vaccine SARS-CoV-2-reactive clones appeared only after vaccination.

Oncomine TCR Beta short-read sequencing was applied to DNA from cultured CD4+ T cells. TCRdb called the PCR reads again in MiXCR, with one record for every CDR3 protein. The table includes some 13,000 distinct CDR3 sequences, about a third detected once. The table lists this clonotype with a few counts. Its antigen remains unidentified. As to treatment: 10-day PBMC culture with coronavirus spike peptide pools or control peptides (ViraFEST assay). Germline-derived CDR1 and CDR2 are MNHNS and SASEGT. There are 14 residues in the CDR3. Trimming took 2 bases from V and 3 from J, leaving 10 bases between them.

The receptor was derived from a human donor who had recovered from COVID-19. V is TRBV6-1 and J is TRBJ1-1; the D gene is possibly TRBD1 (5 bases). Sequencing used CD4+ T cells from blood, cultured in vitro. CDR3 bases: TGTGCCAGCAGTGAATTGGGGCAATACACTGAAGCTTTCTTT. The encoded protein is CASSELGQYTEAFF.